Sequencing of this T cell receptor (beta chain) was carried out in a study of T cell changes during pregnancy in multiple sclerosis. Libraries were prepared by immunoSEQ multiplex PCR; TCRdb keeps only in-frame clonotypes and omits some of them. The profile covers approximately 130,000 clones, with around 97% appearing a single time and about 0.42% taken by the ten largest. The V and J ends lost 9 bases and 6 bases, in that order; junction bases with no gene match: 14. Germline CDR1 and CDR2: MNHNS and SASEGT. There are 14 residues in the CDR3. Sequenced here: peripheral blood, sampled after pregnancy. The receptor was derived from a female donor with multiple sclerosis, enrolled in a pregnancy study. V and J are TRBV6-1 and TRBJ2-7, with 7 bases matching TRBD1. CDR3 amino acids: CASFYRGPWGEQYF. The CDR3 DNA follows: TGTGCCAGTTTCTACAGGGGACCTTGGGGCGAGCAGTACTTC.